The sequence of this TCR beta chain was determined in a study of shared clonotypes between healthy human individuals (dated by TCRdb to between 2020 and 2021). For context, the study as a whole: The cohort comprised two women and a few men aged 18 to 49 years. For each donor, CD4 naive and CD4 memory were each run on three plates, CD8 naive on two plates, and CD8 memory on one plate. The study deeply sequenced blood TCR repertoires of 5 or 6 healthy adults to estimate repertoire size and the extent of clonotype sharing between individuals. Different laboratories and diverse techniques were used to prepare libraries and sequence TCR repertoires, to increase sequencing depth and limit assay-specific biases. Per donor, leukapheresis produced somewhere between about 0.9 and 9.5 billion PBMCs. Study-wide findings and limitations: Across a few donors, 4.5% to 6.5% of naive CD4, around 3.3% of naive CD8, roughly 2.3% of memory CD4, and under 0.45% of memory CD8 clonotypes were shared. Larger estimated clonotype richness was generally found for naive subsets than for memory subsets. Sampling was restricted to blood, and TCR repertoires in tissues likely differ from the TCR repertoires found in blood. Compared with non-shared clonotypes, the clonotypes found in all four sorted-subset donors had higher generation probabilities. Pairwise subsampling indicated that sequencing depth was expected to affect the degree of clonotype sharing among donors. Even with the large sequencing depth, rarefaction of the sorted-subset datasets indicated that sequencing was incomplete. The small number of donors limited the genetic and exposure-history diversity represented.

The donors were healthy, HIV-negative adults who had no recently reported acute infections or vaccinations. Only Caucasian adults living in Nashville, Tennessee, USA were represented among the donors. CD4+ T cells were enriched by magnetic negative selection, after which naive cells were positively selected on CD45RA and the negative fraction was taken as the memory subset. Blood was collected by leukapheresis, and PBMCs were isolated by Ficoll-Histopaque density gradient centrifugation and then cryopreserved in liquid nitrogen vapor phase. Purity and quantity of every magnetically sorted T cell population were checked by analytical flow cytometry. Each sorted fraction had its genomic DNA isolated and then quantified by UV absorbance on a Nanodrop 2000c. TCR CDR3 regions were amplified from genomic DNA by multiplex PCR using the deep immunoSEQ assay. Extracted genomic DNA from each cell subset was spread evenly across all wells of several immunoSEQ 96-well plates, with each plate serving as a replicate. For sorted subsets, approximately 200 ng of genomic DNA, equivalent to tens of thousands of T cell genomes, went into each replicate PCR. Purified libraries were measured with a Qubit 3.0 fluorometer, size-checked on a Bioanalyzer 2100, and measured again with the KAPA Library Quantification kit. Every immunoSEQ 96-well plate was sequenced on a separate single-read 150-cycle Illumina NextSeq 550 flow cell. For the original study's pipeline: The immunoSEQ output contained only junctional sequences without quality scores, so filtering could not match that applied to full-length reads. To assign V/J genes and CDR3, sequences were annotated using PyIR, a Python wrapper for IgBLAST v1.9, with IMGT germline references. Any read was removed if the V/J assignment was weak (E-value above 1e-6), the CDR3 was missing, or the read contained stop codons, out-of-frame junctions, or ambiguous translated residues. V3J clonotypes were defined as sequences sharing the same inferred V gene, J gene, and CDR3 amino acid sequence. Percentage overlap between repertoires was computed as shared unique clonotypes divided by the size of the smaller repertoire. Repertoire richness was assessed with RTK rarefaction, the Chao1 estimator, and Recon v2.1 estimates of unobserved clonotypes. Generation probabilities for all TCRbeta clonotypes obtained by the gDNA method from a few donors were computed using OLGA. In its TCRdb copy, this immuneACCESS table keeps in-frame sequences only and misses some clones. Where compared with another copy, unresolved V genes explain less than half of these, and the others have no known cause. V, J and clone size are those of that table, while D and trimming were read from the DNA. This sample gives approximately 2.5 million clones in total; approximately 92% of them show up just once. Of the sample, roughly 0.14% is held by the ten largest clones.

About this clone: Its antigen is still unknown. No quality values exist for individual bases; no much larger clone is one base distant.

Including the terminal cysteine and phenylalanine, the CDR3 comprises 12 residues. Only the CDR3 DNA stays, 36 bases, in frame from base 1. CDR1 and CDR2, looked up from the germline V gene, are MDHEN and SYDVKM. Trimming takes 5 bases from V and 4 bases from J, and the germline ends sit 8 bases apart. In this chain, TRBV28 is recombined with TRBJ1-2; no D gene call is confident. This TCR was sampled from a man aged 18 to 29 in good health. The sequencing input was naive CD4+ T cells sorted from blood. The sample's cell subset or site label, in plain terms: CD45RA+ positively selected. For the CDR3, the sequence is CASSPRGYGYTF. The nucleotide sequence is given as TGTGCCAGCAGTCCTCGGGGCTATGGCTACACCTTC.